One and the same sample provided the 31 T cell receptor beta chains below, sequenced in a study of blood T cell repertoires in COVID-19. Assay used: immunoSEQ multiplex PCR; TCRdb lists only in-frame clones, some missing. The data hold over 60,000 clones, with approximately 86% observed a single time. Sequencing was performed on peripheral blood. These receptors originate from a woman in her fifties or sixties with acute or convalescent COVID-19.

This sequence joins TRBV28 and TRBJ2-5, with 8 bases fitting TRBD2. Unmatched junction bases numbered 7, after V lost 5 bases and J lost 2 bases. CDR1 and CDR2 from the germline V gene are MDHEN and SYDVKM. The CDR3 runs 15 residues. The CDR3 protein is CASSHHLAGQETQYF. The CDR3 DNA reads as TGTGCCAGCAGTCACCATTTAGCGGGGCAAGAGACCCAGTACTTC.

J is TRBJ2-5 and V is TRBV6-1; perhaps TRBD2 as D (7 bases). This CDR3 spans 16 amino acids. Trimming cost V 1 base and J 4 bases, with 16 bases left between them. CDR1 is MNHNS, CDR2 SASEGT, per germline. The CDR3: CASSEVGGGVGETQYF. The CDR3 DNA follows: TGTGCCAGCAGTGAAGTAGGGGGGGGCGTCGGAGAGACCCAGTACTTC.

By share of the sample, this clone is medium-sized (0.01 to 0.1%). This chain connects TRBV7-9 to TRBJ1-4, with D unclear. CDR3 length: 15 amino acids. CDR1 is SEHNR and CDR2 is FQNEAQ in the germline V gene (reference sequence). Trimming removed 3 bases from V and 6 bases from J, with 14 bases in between. CDR3 sequence reads: CASSLARGRDEKLFF. CDR3 coding DNA: TGTGCCAGCAGCTTGGCAAGAGGGAGGGATGAAAAACTGTTTTTT.

V usage is TRBV5-1 and J usage is TRBJ2-5; TRBD2 is a possible D gene (5 bases). This CDR3 contains 12 residues. Deletions cut 3 bases from V and 5 bases from J, with 8 bases between. Germline V gene lookup returns CDR1 SGHRS and CDR2 YFSETQ. The CDR3 DNA reads as TGCGCCAGCAGCTCTAGCATCGAGACCCAGTACTTC. Its translation: CASSSSIETQYF.

V and J are TRBV5-1 and TRBJ1-3, with a weak D call TRBD1 (5 bases). V lost 4 bases to trimming and J lost 8 bases, with 13 bases between them. This CDR3 comprises 13 residues. Germline loops: CDR1 SGHRS, CDR2 YFSETQ. For the CDR3, the DNA is TGCGCCAGCAGCACGGGACTCGGGGACACCATATATTTT. Its protein product is CASSTGLGDTIYF.

The chain has TRBV3-1 (or the pseudogene TRBV3-2) and TRBJ2-7, with D perhaps TRBD2 (7 bases). Germline values: CDR1 LGHDT, CDR2 YNNKEL (reference sequence). CDR3 length equals 13 residues. Trimming removed 4 bases at V and 7 bases at J, with 14 bases between. The CDR3 DNA is TGTGCCAGCAGCCTTGGACTAGGGGGGGAGCAGTACTTC. Its protein product is CASSLGLGGEQYF.

V is TRBV5-1 and J is TRBJ1-6; D is perhaps TRBD1 (5 bases). The CDR3 is 15 residues long. The germline V gene encodes CDR1 SGHRS and CDR2 YFSETQ. V lost 0 bases to trimming and J lost 8 bases, with 12 bases between them. The chain's CDR3 is CASSLAGAGHSPLHF. CDR3 in DNA: TGCGCCAGCAGCTTGGCCGGGGCGGGGCATTCACCCCTCCACTTT.

V gene TRBV7-9 combines with J gene TRBJ1-1; 12 bases fit TRBD1. CDR3 length: 19 residues. CDR1 is SEHNR, CDR2 FQNEAQ, per germline (reference sequence). Germline trimming cut 5 bases from V and 0 bases from J; bases unmatched to any gene: 13. CDR3 coding DNA: TGTGCCAGCAGCCCGACCCGGGGGGACAGGGGGCCTTTGAACACTGAAGCTTTCTTT. Translating it yields CASSPTRGDRGPLNTEAFF.

The V call is TRBV18, the J call TRBJ1-2; D may be TRBD1 (6 bases). CDR1 and CDR2 from the germline V gene are KGHSH and LQKENI. V shed 5 bases and J shed 8 bases, with 21 bases lying between them. The CDR3 runs to 15 residues. This chain's CDR3 is CASSGDYRENGGYTF. The CDR3 DNA sequence: TGTGCCAGCTCAGGAGACTACAGGGAGAACGGAGGCTACACCTTC.

V usage is TRBV6-6 and J usage is TRBJ1-1, with D unresolved. Per the germline V gene, CDR1 is MNHNY and CDR2 is SVGAGI (reference sequence). The V and J ends lost 6 bases and 1 base respectively, with 9 bases between them. The CDR3 consists of 13 residues. CDR3: CASSSTANTEAFF. The CDR3 DNA is TGTGCCAGCAGCTCCACAGCGAACACTGAAGCTTTCTTT.

The V call is TRBV19, the J call TRBJ1-2; no definite D call. V lost 1 base and J 6 bases, leaving 6 bases between the germline ends. This CDR3 has 12 residues. The germline gives CDR1 LNHDA, CDR2 SQIVND (reference sequence). This CDR3 is CASSIGGNGYTF. DNA for the CDR3: TGTGCCAGTAGTATAGGCGGGAATGGCTACACCTTC. Full variable domain (outside the CDR3, taken from reference TRBV19 and TRBJ1-2): DGGITQSPKYLFRKEGQNVTLSCEQNLNHDAMYWYRQDPGQGLRLIYYSQIVNDFQKGDIAEGYSVSREKKESFPLTVTSAQKNPTAFYLCASSIGGNGYTFGSGTRLTVV.

The chain uses TRBV2 and TRBJ1-2, with D hard to call. This CDR3 region has 14 residues. Germline CDR1 is SNHLY and CDR2 is FYNNEI. V shed 5 bases and J shed 8 bases, with 18 bases lying between them. The CDR3 DNA reads TGTGCCAGCAGTCCAATACAAGACACCGGAGGCTACACCTTC. Translating gives CASSPIQDTGGYTF.

The chain combines TRBV6-5 with TRBJ1-6; D gene unclear. V was cut by 6 bases and J by 13 bases, with 13 bases left in between. Germline V gives CDR1 MNHEY, CDR2 SVGAGI. CDR3 length equals 12 residues. CDR3 sequence (DNA): TGTGCCAGCAGGTTTGGGCCCCTTCCCCTCCACTTT. This encodes CASRFGPLPLHF.

The chain employs TRBV19 and TRBJ1-1; 8 bases match TRBD1. Losses at the gene ends were 0 bases for V and 7 bases for J; bases not matched to a gene: 7. There are 15 residues in the CDR3. CDR1 and CDR2 (germline): LNHDA, SQIVND (reference sequence). In DNA form, the CDR3 reads TGTGCCAGTAGTATAGATGGGACAGGTTTTGGTGAAGCTTTCTTT. Residues: CASSIDGTGFGEAFF.

J is TRBJ2-3 and V is TRBV7-3; perhaps TRBD1 as D (6 bases). V was trimmed by 5 bases and J by 4 bases, leaving 10 bases between them. This CDR3 has 13 residues. Per germline, CDR1 SGHTA and CDR2 FQGTGA. This CDR3 reads CASSATGPDTQYF. The CDR3 DNA follows: TGTGCCAGCAGCGCTACAGGGCCAGATACGCAGTATTTT.

The gene calls are TRBV2 and TRBJ2-7; D is possibly TRBD1 (6 bases). The germline gives CDR1 SNHLY, CDR2 FYNNEI. The germline V and J ends were trimmed by 3 bases and 5 bases, with 20 bases remaining between them. The CDR3 length is 16 residues. CDR3 sequence reads: CASSDRTGRRKDEQYF. DNA for the CDR3: TGTGCCAGCAGTGACCGTACAGGGCGAAGGAAGGACGAGCAGTACTTC.

This clone was seen a handful of times. This chain uses TRBV7-2 with TRBJ1-1, with D unresolved. CDR3 length: 10 amino acids. CDR1 is SGHTA and CDR2 is FQGNSA in the germline V gene. Between the trimmed V and J ends, which lost 1 base and 11 bases, there was a span of 5 bases. The CDR3 sequence: CASSLVQAFF. The CDR3 DNA reads as TGTGCCAGCAGCTTAGTTCAGGCTTTCTTT. Full variable domain (outside the CDR3, taken from reference TRBV7-2 and TRBJ1-1): GAGVSQSPSNKVTEKGKDVELRCDPISGHTALYWYRQSLGQGLEFLIYFQGNSAPDKSGLPSDRFSAERTGGSVSTLTIQRTQQEDSAVYLCASSLVQAFFGQGTRLTVV.

About this clone: At one of its ends the junction is not consistent with the germline gene, which may arise from a read error. V is TRBV25-1 and J is TRBJ1-6, with TRBD1 matching 10 bases. The CDR3 totals 12 residues. Germline V gene sequence: CDR1 MGHDK, CDR2 SYGVNS. CDR3 nucleotide sequence: TGTGCCAGCAGTGGATCGACAGGGGGCCAAACTTTT. Protein product: CASSGSTGGQTF.

V and J are TRBV5-4 and TRBJ1-2; the D gene is possibly TRBD1 (6 bases). Germline V gives CDR1 SGHNT, CDR2 YYREEE (reference sequence). The V end lost 0 bases, the J end lost 2 bases, and 14 bases lay between the germline ends. The CDR3 consists of 16 residues. Here the CDR3 DNA reads TGTGCCAGCAGCTTGGATTTTTCACAGGGCAACTATGGCTACACCTTC. Amino acids: CASSLDFSQGNYGYTF.

This chain joins TRBV6-5 and TRBJ2-7; 10 bases agree with TRBD1. The V gene end was trimmed by 4 bases and the J gene end by 5 bases; junction bases not matched to a gene: 11. Germline V gene data show CDR1 as MNHEY and CDR2 as SVGAGI. The length of the CDR3 is 16 residues. The CDR3: CASSSRVGTGVNEQYF. The CDR3 DNA sequence: TGTGCCAGCAGTTCTAGGGTTGGGACAGGGGTCAACGAGCAGTACTTC.

J is TRBJ1-1 and V is TRBV11-3; D remains ambiguous. Germline lookup yields CDR1 SGHNT and CDR2 YENEEA. The CDR3 sequence is 13 residues long. V gave up 4 bases and J gave up 5 bases, with 11 bases separating them. The CDR3 DNA follows: TGTGCCAGCAGCTCAAAGGCGGGAACTGAAGCTTTCTTT. It yields the protein CASSSKAGTEAFF.

The chain employs TRBV27 and TRBJ1-1; possibly TRBD1 for D (5 bases). The V gene lost 2 bases and the J gene lost 0 bases, with 13 bases spanning the gap. This CDR3 spans 16 amino acids. CDR1 is MNHEY, CDR2 SMNVEV, per germline (reference sequence). CDR3: CASSLTGTTMNTEAFF. As DNA, the CDR3 is TGTGCCAGCAGTTTAACGGGGACTACTATGAACACTGAAGCTTTCTTT.

V is TRBV5-4 and J is TRBJ2-1; TRBD1 matches 7 bases. This CDR3 has 17 amino acids. Germline V CDR1 and CDR2: SGHNT, YYREEE (reference sequence). With V trimmed by 0 bases and J by 0 bases, 6 bases remained unmatched. The CDR3, as DNA: TGTGCCAGCAGCTTGGGACAGGGAAGGGGCTCCTACAATGAGCAGTTCTTC. Translated: CASSLGQGRGSYNEQFF.

This chain links TRBV28 with TRBJ1-2, with TRBD1 as a possible D gene (6 bases). The V end lost 5 bases, the J end lost 6 bases, and 10 bases lay between the germline ends. The germline V gene has CDR1 MDHEN and CDR2 SYDVKM. The CDR3 contains 12 residues. The CDR3 reads CASSTQGNGYTF. As DNA, the CDR3 is TGTGCCAGCAGTACGCAGGGGAATGGCTACACCTTC.

The chain couples TRBV29-1 to TRBJ1-2; D uncertain. Germline lookup yields CDR1 SQVTM and CDR2 ANQGSEA. The CDR3 is 12 amino acids. V was trimmed by 4 bases and J by 4 bases, leaving 10 bases between them. CDR3 in DNA: TGCAGCGTTGTTTCCAGTGGCTATGGCTACACCTTC. Amino acid sequence: CSVVSSGYGYTF.

J is TRBJ1-4 and V is TRBV28, with a weak D call TRBD1 (6 bases). Germline-derived CDR1 and CDR2 are MDHEN and SYDVKM. V lost 6 bases and J lost 8, with 19 bases in between. CDR3 length equals 15 residues. In DNA, the CDR3 is TGTGCCAGCAGGAAAAACCAGGGGTTGGGGGAAAAACTGTTTTTT. Its protein product is CASRKNQGLGEKLFF.

Turning to this clone: Germline is not matched at one junction end, which may reflect a read error. The genes are TRBV7-9 and TRBJ2-3; D is perhaps TRBD2 (6 bases). Germline assignment: CDR1 SEHNR and CDR2 FQNEAQ (reference sequence). The CDR3 spans 14 residues. The DNA for the CDR3 is TGTGCCAGCAGTTTAGGCGGGGACACAGATACGCAGTATTTT. It translates to CASSLGGDTDTQYF. Complete variable domain (other parts from reference TRBV7-9 and TRBJ2-3): DTGVSQNPRHKITKRGQNVTFRCDPISEHNRLYWYRQTLGQGPEFLTYFQNEAQLEKSRLLSDRFSAERPKGSFSTLEIQRTEQGDSAMYLCASSLGGDTDTQYFGPGTRLTVL.

V usage is TRBV18 and J usage is TRBJ2-2, with 8 bases aligning to TRBD1. J was trimmed by 3 bases and V by 3 bases; bases with no gene match: 0. The CDR3 consists of 14 residues. Looked up from germline, CDR1 is KGHSH and CDR2 is LQKENI. The DNA of the CDR3 is TGTGCCAGCTCACCGGGACAGGACACCGGGGAGCTGTTTTTT. Protein product: CASSPGQDTGELFF.

The genes are TRBV5-4 and TRBJ2-7; 10 nucleotides match TRBD1. Losses at the gene ends were 4 bases for V and 6 bases for J; bases not matched to a gene: 7. The CDR3 runs to 14 residues. Germline V gives CDR1 SGHNT, CDR2 YYREEE (reference sequence). CDR3 nucleotide sequence: TGTGCCAGCAGCCTGAGACAGGGGGCAGGCGAGCAGTACTTC. Translation: CASSLRQGAGEQYF.

V usage is TRBV3-1 (or the pseudogene TRBV3-2) and J usage is TRBJ2-3; TRBD1 matches 7 bases. CDR1 is LGHDT and CDR2 is YNNKEL in the germline V gene (reference sequence). This CDR3 has 16 amino acids. V trimming: 4 bases; J trimming: 1 base; junction bases outside the gene matches: 8. As DNA, the CDR3 is TGTGCCAGCAGCCCCCCGACAGGGAGAGGCACAGATACGCAGTATTTT. This sequence encodes CASSPPTGRGTDTQYF.

The chain has TRBV5-1 and TRBJ2-5, with TRBD1 matching 11 bases. The germline CDR1 and CDR2 sequences are SGHRS and YFSETQ. The V and J ends lost 4 bases and 2 bases, in that order; junction bases with no gene match: 1. CDR3 length: 14 residues. The CDR3 sequence is CASSRDRGQETQYF. CDR3 coding DNA: TGCGCCAGCAGCCGGGACAGGGGGCAAGAGACCCAGTACTTC. Drawing the rest from reference TRBV5-1 and TRBJ2-5, the complete variable domain is KAGVTQTPRYLIKTRGQQVTLSCSPISGHRSVSWYQQTPGQGLQFLFEYFSETQRNKGNFPGRFSGRQFSNSRSEMNVSTLELGDSALYLCASSRDRGQETQYFGPGTRLLVL.